Below, 2 T cell receptor beta chains from the same sample are listed, as sequenced in a study of T cells in Graves' hyperthyroidism and ophthalmopathy. Using RNA transcripts as the source, TCR beta CDR3 regions were amplified. A set of HTBI primers served as the primers for a first-round RT-PCR of the TCR CDR3. From the multiplex PCR reads, TCRdb called clonotypes with MiXCR, one entry per CDR3 protein. Of about 690,000 distinct CDR3 sequences listed, about 18% were seen once; the top ten hold 15% to 18%. Sequences were obtained from blood. The receptors come from a man between 45 and 60 years old with Graves' hyperthyroidism.

This clonotype was observed at least ten times. The chain is built from TRBV18 and TRBJ2-3, with unresolved D. Germline loops: CDR1 KGHSH, CDR2 LQKENI. The ends were cut back, 2 bases at V and 0 bases at J, with 9 bases in the middle. The CDR3 loop spans 15 amino acids. The CDR3 bases are TGTGCCAGCTCACCAAACGCACGGAGCACAGATACGCAGTATTTT. Its protein product is CASSPNARSTDTQYF.

This clonotype was picked up a small number of times. The V call is TRBV7-3, the J call TRBJ2-3, with 7 bases aligning to TRBD1. In germline, CDR1 is SGHTA, CDR2 FQGTGA. V lost 5 bases and J lost 2; bases outside the gene matches: 7. The CDR3 totals 15 residues. Here the CDR3 DNA reads TGTGCCAGCAGCCCGGGGACAGCCATCACAGATACGCAGTATTTT. It encodes CASSPGTAITDTQYF. The whole variable domain, filled in from reference TRBV7-3 and TRBJ2-3, reads GAGVSQTPSNKVTEKGKYVELRCDPISGHTALYWYRQSLGQGPEFLIYFQGTGAADDSGLPNDRFFAVRPEGSVSTLKIQRTERGDSAVYLCASSPGTAITDTQYFGPGTRLTVL.